This TCR beta chain is from a study of regulatory and conventional T cells in RAG deficiency. Notes on the study in general: Control T-cell subsets had markedly higher Shannon entropy and lower Simpson indices than RAG-deficient patients. In Omenn syndrome, Treg and Tconv repertoires overlapped >80%.

Generated by immunoSEQ multiplex PCR, the TCRdb table keeps only in-frame clones and is missing some. This table has 20,000 to 25,000 clones, approximately 93% appearing once. The J segment lost 7 bases and the V segment lost 5 bases, leaving 9 bases of the junction unmatched. Looked up from germline, CDR1 is SEHNR and CDR2 is FQNEAQ (reference sequence). The CDR3 contains 14 residues. As regards this clone: Its antigen remains unidentified.

Blood CD4+ CD25-low CD127-high conventional T cells supplied the genomic DNA template. The same sample was also used in a study of regulatory T cells. As that report states: Primers: 52 TRBV forward and 13 TRBJ reverse.

The sequenced sample was CD4+ T cells sorted from blood. The gene calls are TRBV7-9 and TRBJ1-2; TRBD1 matches at 8 bases. The sequence was obtained from a human donor in good health. CDR3 region: CASSQTTGGGGYTF. The CDR3 DNA follows: TGTGCCAGCAGCCAAACTACAGGGGGAGGTGGCTACACCTTC.